The next 19 T cell receptor beta chains were all read from a single sample in a study of blood T cell repertoires in COVID-19. Sequenced by immunoSEQ multiplex PCR; TCRdb stores in-frame clones only, minus some. The table has approximately 250,000 clones, about 87% seen once. The sample was PBMCs or T cells enriched from blood (not recorded which). Receptors originate from a woman aged 25 to 39 with acute COVID-19.

The genes are TRBV11-2 and TRBJ2-7; 7 bases fit TRBD2. The CDR3 runs 13 residues. V was clipped by 7 bases and J by 2 bases; unmatched bases: 5. Germline-derived CDR1 and CDR2 are SGHAT and FQNNGV. CDR3 DNA sequence: TGTGCCAGCAAGACGGGAGGAACCTACGAGCAGTACTTC. Protein: CASKTGGTYEQYF.

The rearrangement joins TRBV19 to TRBJ2-1; a weak D match, TRBD1 (6 bases). Germline lookup yields CDR1 LNHDA and CDR2 SQIVND (reference sequence). The CDR3 has 13 amino acids. V dropped 1 base and J dropped 8 bases, with 9 bases sitting between them. The CDR3 reads CASSIGTAYEQFF. The CDR3 nucleotides are TGTGCCAGTAGTATAGGGACAGCATATGAGCAGTTCTTC.

The rearrangement links TRBV6-5 to TRBJ2-7, with TRBD1 identical over 7 bases. Germline V gene lookup returns CDR1 MNHEY and CDR2 SVGAGI. V lost 5 bases, J lost 4 bases, and 11 bases stayed unmatched. This CDR3 has 15 residues. CDR3 residues: CASSIMAGGVYEQYF. The CDR3 DNA is TGTGCCAGCAGTATAATGGCAGGGGGAGTTTACGAGCAGTACTTC.

CDR3: CASSDRGYGYTF. The CDR3 nucleotides are TGTGCCAGCAGCGACAGGGGGTATGGCTACACCTTC. The rearrangement uses TRBV12-3 or TRBV12-4 and TRBJ1-2, with 9 bases identical to TRBD1. The CDR3 covers 12 residues. The ends lost 6 bases at V and 5 bases at J; junction bases unmatched: 1.

The chain links TRBV12-3 or TRBV12-4 to TRBJ1-5; TRBD1 agrees at 7 bases. This CDR3 has 13 amino acids. Trimming took 6 bases from V and 6 from J; bases not matched to a gene: 5. This CDR3 reads CASRGTDSQPQHF. The CDR3 nucleotides are TGTGCCAGCAGAGGGACAGATAGTCAGCCCCAGCATTTT.

The chain carries TRBV7-9 and TRBJ2-7; D is uncertain. Trimming stripped 5 bases from V and 6 bases from J, with 14 bases between. Germline loops: CDR1 SEHNR, CDR2 FQNEAQ (reference sequence). The CDR3 is 13 residues long. This CDR3 reads CASSPAPPGEQYF. CDR3 sequence (DNA): TGTGCCAGCAGCCCTGCCCCCCCCGGCGAGCAGTACTTC. Using reference TRBV7-9 and TRBJ2-7 for the parts outside the CDR3, the full variable domain is DTGVSQNPRHKITKRGQNVTFRCDPISEHNRLYWYRQTLGQGPEFLTYFQNEAQLEKSRLLSDRFSAERPKGSFSTLEIQRTEQGDSAMYLCASSPAPPGEQYFGPGTRLTVT.

The chain recombines TRBV10-3 with TRBJ1-1; D remains unclear. The CDR3 has 15 residues. V was shortened by 0 bases and J by 1 base, with 9 bases between the two germline ends. From germline, CDR1 is ENHRY and CDR2 SYGVKD. The CDR3, as DNA: TGTGCCATCAGTGAGTCCCAGAACAGGAACACTGAAGCTTTCTTT. Its translation: CAISESQNRNTEAFF.

The chain uses TRBV7-8 and TRBJ2-1, with TRBD1 identical over 7 bases. The germline gives CDR1 SGHVS, CDR2 FQNEAQ. V trimming: 0 bases; J trimming: 13 bases; junction bases outside the gene matches: 3. This CDR3 spans 12 amino acids. This CDR3 is CASSLARGGQFF. The CDR3 DNA is TGTGCCAGCAGCTTAGCGCGAGGGGGCCAGTTCTTC.

The rearrangement uses TRBV7-6 and TRBJ2-2; 8 bases line up with TRBD2. With V trimmed by 1 base and J by 7 bases, 8 bases remained unmatched. In germline, CDR1 is SGHVS, CDR2 FNYEAQ. The CDR3 has 16 residues. Written as DNA, the CDR3 is TGTGCCAGCAGCTTAGAGGCGGGAGGAGGAAGCGGGGAGCTGTTTTTT. Protein sequence: CASSLEAGGGSGELFF.

Notes on this clone: Other DNA sequences in this specimen translate into the identical CDR3. The gene calls are TRBV29-1 and TRBJ1-2; 10 bases align to TRBD1. The J segment lost 8 bases and the V segment lost 3 bases, leaving 3 bases of the junction unmatched. CDR1 is SQVTM, CDR2 ANQGSEA, per germline. This CDR3 comprises 12 residues. CDR3 nucleotides: TGCAGCGTTGAGGGGACAGGGGACGGCTACACCTTC. Protein product: CSVEGTGDGYTF.

V usage is TRBV5-1 and J usage is TRBJ1-4; a possible D gene is TRBD1 (6 bases). The V and J ends lost 4 bases and 0 bases respectively, with 13 bases between them. CDR1 and CDR2 (germline): SGHRS, YFSETQ. The CDR3 consists of 16 residues. Written as DNA, the CDR3 is TGCGCCAGCAGCCAAGGACAGTTTGCAACTAATGAAAAACTGTTTTTT. Translating gives CASSQGQFATNEKLFF.

The chain couples TRBV11-2 to TRBJ2-5; no firm D call. The CDR3 covers 11 residues. Trimming removed 5 bases from V and 2 bases from J, with 3 bases in between. Germline V lookup: CDR1 SGHAT, CDR2 FQNNGV. Here the CDR3 reads CASSQQETQYF. Written as DNA, the CDR3 is TGTGCCAGCAGCCAACAAGAGACCCAGTACTTC.

The V and J genes are TRBV7-3 and TRBJ2-6; 7 bases line up with TRBD1. The CDR3 runs 17 residues. The V gene's germline CDR1 is SGHTA and CDR2 FQGTGA. The V segment lost 5 bases and the J segment 1 base; nucleotides outside the gene matches: 8. CDR3 sequence: CASSPTLQGSGANVLTF. DNA of the CDR3: TGTGCCAGCAGCCCTACTCTACAGGGGTCTGGGGCCAACGTCCTGACTTTC.

This chain uses TRBV18 with TRBJ1-1; D is unresolved. Trimming removed 1 base from V and 3 bases from J, with 6 bases in between. This CDR3 has 13 amino acids. Germline assignment: CDR1 KGHSH and CDR2 LQKENI. CDR3 protein: CASSPRVDTEAFF. CDR3 in DNA: TGTGCCAGCTCACCACGCGTCGACACTGAAGCTTTCTTT.

Here the CDR3 reads CASRSGGLAANTGELFF. The CDR3 DNA sequence: TGTGCCAGCAGGTCAGGGGGGCTAGCCGCCAACACCGGGGAGCTGTTTTTT. V and J are TRBV7-9 and TRBJ2-2, with D perhaps matching TRBD1 (7 bases). CDR1 and CDR2 (germline): SEHNR, FQNEAQ (reference sequence). The V end was cut by 6 bases, the J end by 2 bases, with 19 bases between. CDR3 size: 17 residues.

The chain joins TRBV20-1 to TRBJ2-1; 8 bases agree with TRBD2. The CDR3 has 20 amino acids. Germline V gives CDR1 DFQATT, CDR2 SNEGSKA (reference sequence). Trimming at V came to 3 bases and at J to 7 bases, leaving 26 bases not matched to a gene. This CDR3 reads CSASGVDIVAGILNENEQFF. The CDR3 coding sequence is TGCAGTGCTAGTGGAGTTGATATTGTAGCGGGGATATTGAATGAAAATGAGCAGTTCTTC.

The rearrangement links TRBV9 to TRBJ2-3, with 10 bases aligning to TRBD2. Germline V gene lookup returns CDR1 SGDLS and CDR2 YYNGEE. The CDR3 is made up of 17 amino acids. Trimming cost V 4 bases and J 3 bases; bases outside gene matches: 11. The CDR3 sequence is CASSFRGSSGRTDTQYF. In DNA form, the CDR3 reads TGTGCCAGCAGCTTCAGAGGGTCTAGCGGGAGAACAGATACGCAGTATTTT.

The chain joins TRBV30 to TRBJ2-2, with 9 nucleotides matching TRBD1. The ends lost 3 bases at V and 7 bases at J; junction bases unmatched: 6. The CDR3 has 14 residues. Germline V gene lookup returns CDR1 GTSNPN and CDR2 SVGIG (reference sequence). DNA of the CDR3: TGTGCCTGGAGCGGGGACAGGGTTCTCGGGGAGCTGTTTTTT. It specifies CAWSGDRVLGELFF.

The chain couples TRBV5-8 to TRBJ2-7; D is possibly TRBD2 (5 bases). Trimming cost V 4 bases and J 7 bases, with 21 bases left between them. CDR1 SGHTS and CDR2 YDEGEE come from the germline V gene. This CDR3 contains 15 residues. The DNA of the CDR3 is TGTGCCAGCAGCCCCCCCGGGGTCATCTCGGGAGAGCAGTACTTC. Its protein product is CASSPPGVISGEQYF.